This record covers a single T cell receptor (beta chain). Its specificity is unknown. The data stem from a study of cytomegalovirus exposure and HLA in healthy donors. Findings of the study overall: A prior analysis recorded that most TCR beta V segments were productive about 87% or about 30% of the time.

The PCR made use of 60 Vbeta and 13 Jbeta primers. TCRdb keeps only in-frame clones here, not all; method: immunoSEQ multiplex PCR. The listing records 200,000 or so clones. Germline lookup yields CDR1 MDHEN and CDR2 SYDVKM. This CDR3 is 14 amino acids long. Trimming stripped 6 bases from V and 2 bases from J, with 14 bases between. The sequenced sample consisted of PBMCs. The chain recombines TRBV28 with TRBJ2-7, with a tentative D call TRBD2 (6 bases). The source of this sequence is a girl aged 2 to 10 in good health and CMV-seropositive. This chain's CDR3 is CASRSGTGTYEQYF. DNA for the CDR3: TGTGCCAGCAGATCCGGGACTGGGACCTACGAGCAGTACTTC.